The rows below give T cell receptor beta chains drawn from one sample of a study of T cell responses to AZD1222 COVID-19 vaccine. Clones were read by immunoSEQ multiplex PCR, and TCRdb kept only the in-frame ones, dropping some. The data show 150,000 to 200,000 clones, 80% to 95% seen once. Source: peripheral blood, taken on day 0 of AZD1222 vaccination. These receptors came from an adult in good health. Each CDR3 is given with its conserved first and last residue. D genes are given only for firm matches. Only some rows state a clone size, as once, few, many or a class for expanded clones.

>once|.|TRBJ1-2|TRBV2
TGTGCCAGCAGACTGGCGGATACGGGGGGCTACACCTTC
CASRLADTGGYTF
>.|.|TRBJ1-1|TRBV5-6
TGTGCCAGCAGCCGGTGGTCAGGGGACACTGAAGCTTTCTTT
CASSRWSGDTEAFF
>.|.|TRBJ1-1|TRBV19
TGTGCCAGTAGTATCCAGGGAAGGGGCACTGAAGCTTTCTTT
CASSIQGRGTEAFF
>.|TRBD1|TRBJ1-1|TRBV11-2
TGTGCCAGCAGCATGACCAGGGGGACCGAAGCTTTCTTT
CASSMTRGTEAFF
>.|.|TRBJ1-1|TRBV5-1
TGCGCCAGCAGCACGAAACTCGACACTGAAGCTTTCTTT
CASSTKLDTEAFF
>.|TRBD1|TRBJ2-4|TRBV19
TGTGCCAGTAGTATAGGCGGACAGGGAAGGGCCAAAAACATTCAGTACTTC
CASSIGGQGRAKNIQYF
>.|.|TRBJ2-7|TRBV18
TGTGCCAGCTCAGCCGCCCAGGGTAGCGAGCAGTACTTC
CASSAAQGSEQYF
>.|.|TRBJ2-7|TRBV4-1
TGCGCCAGCAGCCAAGATGGGTACGAGCAGTACTTC
CASSQDGYEQYF
>.|.|TRBJ1-2|TRBV7-2
TGTGCCAGCAGCTTCGAACAGGGTATACATGGCTACACCTTC
CASSFEQGIHGYTF
>.|TRBD2|TRBJ2-3|TRBV19
TGTGCCAGTATGTGGAGCGGGAGCCATACGCAGTATTTT
CASMWSGSHTQYF
>.|TRBD1|TRBJ1-2|TRBV5-4
TGTGCCAGCAGCCTCCGGGACAGACTCTTCGGAGGCTACACCTTC
CASSLRDRLFGGYTF
>.|.|TRBJ1-1|TRBV12-3/TRBV12-4
TGTGCCAGCAGTCCCCGGGCCGGCTGGGAAGCTTTCTTT
CASSPRAGWEAFF
>few|.|TRBJ1-1|TRBV7-8
TGTGCCAGCAGCCCAGGGGTAGGGGAAGCTTTCTTT
CASSPGVGEAFF
>.|.|TRBJ2-7|TRBV7-9
TGTGCCAGCAGCCAATACGTCGGGGCGTACGAGCAGTACTTC
CASSQYVGAYEQYF